The 4 T cell receptor beta chains below come from one sample, sequenced in a study of T cell responses to AZD1222 COVID-19 vaccine. The protocol was immunoSEQ multiplex PCR, while the TCRdb copy is restricted to in-frame clones and leaves out a portion. This table holds some 150,000 clones, over 90% found once. Specimen: peripheral blood, collected on day 0 of AZD1222 vaccination. The receptors derive from an adult in good health.

The chain joins TRBV14 to TRBJ1-1; D uncertain. The CDR3 sequence is 13 residues long. V gave up 3 bases and J gave up 1 base, with 6 bases separating them. Germline V gives CDR1 SGHDN, CDR2 FVKESK. The chain's CDR3 is CASSQDGNTEAFF. In nucleotides, the CDR3 is TGTGCCAGCAGCCAGGACGGGAACACTGAAGCTTTCTTT. The full variable domain, completed using reference TRBV14 and TRBJ1-1, is EAGVTQFPSHSVIEKGQTVTLRCDPISGHDNLYWYRRVMGKEIKFLLHFVKESKQDESGMPNNRFLAERTGGTYSTLKVQPAELEDSGVYFCASSQDGNTEAFFGQGTRLTVV.

CDR3 DNA sequence: TGTGCCAGCAGCTGGACAGGGGCGAACACCGGGGAGCTGTTTTTT. It codes for CASSWTGANTGELFF. The chain carries TRBV11-3 and TRBJ2-2; 9 bases are a match to TRBD1. CDR3 size: 15 residues. V lost 4 bases and J lost 0; bases outside the gene matches: 0. Germline V gives CDR1 SGHNT, CDR2 YENEEA.

The J gene is TRBJ1-2, the V gene TRBV6-1; D is possibly TRBD1 (5 bases). V was clipped by 0 bases and J by 4 bases, with 12 bases between them. From germline, CDR1 is MNHNS and CDR2 SASEGT. The CDR3 runs to 15 residues. In nucleotides, the CDR3 is TGTGCCAGCAGTGAAGCGCTGGGGCGGCTCTATGGCTACACCTTC. Its translation is CASSEALGRLYGYTF.

This rearrangement joins TRBV5-1 to TRBJ1-2; no clear D. The CDR3 contains 13 residues. Germline V gives CDR1 SGHRS, CDR2 YFSETQ. The ends were cut back, 4 bases at V and 5 bases at J, with 12 bases in the middle. The CDR3 bases are TGCGCCAGCAGCGGCGCAATTGGGTATGGCTACACCTTC. Protein sequence: CASSGAIGYGYTF.